This entry lists 3 T cell receptor beta chains sequenced from one sample in a study of T-cell reconstitution after alpha-beta-depleted transplantation in children. TCRbeta library preparation incorporated unique molecular identifiers. TCRdb independently ran MiXCR on the PCR reads; one entry per CDR3 protein. The sample lists about 150,000 distinct CDR3 sequences; 8.8% were seen once. The sample consisted of PBMCs, mostly from graft donor cells, taken 180 days after TCRalphabeta/CD19-depleted stem cell transplant. These receptors came from a female patient between 2 and 15 years old who had a stem cell transplant for congenital amegakaryocytic thrombocytopenia, so the T cells may come from the graft donor.

This clonotype has a count of ten or more. The chain uses TRBV20-1 and TRBJ2-7, with D unclear. Germline CDR1 DFQATT, CDR2 SNEGSKA (reference sequence). V lost 0 bases and J lost 2, with 8 bases in between. This CDR3 is built from 13 residues. CDR3 DNA: TGCAGTGCTAGAGACACCAACACCTACGAGCAGTACTTC. Its translation: CSARDTNTYEQYF.

This clonotype was counted many times. V is TRBV18 and J is TRBJ1-5; TRBD1 matches 7 bases. Per the germline V gene, CDR1 is KGHSH and CDR2 is LQKENI. Losses at the gene ends were 4 bases for V and 7 bases for J; bases not matched to a gene: 7. CDR3 length: 14 amino acids. The CDR3 sequence: CASSQGQTSQPQHF. CDR3 nucleotides: TGTGCCAGCTCACAGGGACAGACTTCACAGCCCCAGCATTTT. Using reference TRBV18 and TRBJ1-5 for the parts outside the CDR3, the full variable domain is NAGVMQNPRHLVRRRGQEARLRCSPMKGHSHVYWYRQLPEEGLKFMVYLQKENIIDESGMPKERFSAEFPKEGPSILRIQQVVRGDSAAYFCASSQGQTSQPQHFGDGTRLSIL.

This clonotype has a handful of counts. The chain carries TRBV5-1 and TRBJ1-1; the D gene is possibly TRBD1 (5 bases). CDR1 and CDR2 from the germline V gene are SGHRS and YFSETQ. This CDR3 is 17 amino acids long. The V gene lost 4 bases and the J gene lost 0 bases, with 19 bases spanning the gap. CDR3 protein: CASSPTGPQNLNTEAFF. The CDR3 DNA reads as TGCGCCAGCAGCCCAACGGGACCGCAAAACTTGAACACTGAAGCTTTCTTT.